This T cell receptor beta chain is from a study of blood T cell repertoires in COVID-19. Study overall: In each case, the material was cDNA or gDNA derived from T cells, B-cell-depleted T cells, or PBMCs.

Residents of around 24 US areas, aged about 18 to 95 years, made up the participants. Germline-derived CDR1 and CDR2 are LNHDA and SQIVND (reference sequence). Trimming stripped 3 bases from V and 2 bases from J, with 13 bases between. The CDR3 loop spans 15 amino acids. Profiled with immunoSEQ multiplex PCR; TCRdb holds only in-frame clones, not every one. The sample lists under 250,000 clones, 65% to 90% occurring once. The chain recombines TRBV19 with TRBJ1-2; maybe TRBD1 (6 bases). The receptor comes from a woman between 45 and 60 years old with acute COVID-19. Sample: PBMCs or T cells enriched from blood (not recorded which). CDR3 sequence (DNA): TGTGCCAGTAGTATCCTGGGGGCTTTGAACTATGGCTACACCTTC. Its translation is CASSILGALNYGYTF.